These 9 T cell receptor beta chains were all obtained from the same sample, sequenced in a study of blood T cells in healthy people across ages. The authors ran a second PCR of about 6 to 11 cycles using a sample-barcoded 5' primer and a J-beta primer mix. TCRdb redid the calling of the 5' RACE reads with MiXCR, one entry per CDR3 protein. The profile covers hundreds of thousands of distinct CDR3 sequences, with roughly a quarter appearing a single time and roughly 3.5% taken by the ten largest. This sample also belongs to another study, concerning T cells of mothers and their children.

Sequenced material: blood. The receptors shown here come from a boy younger than 10 in good health.

Concerning this clonotype: At one end, the junction sequence differs from germline, possibly due to a read error. The chain combines TRBV7-8 with TRBJ1-4; D not certain. The CDR3 covers 15 residues. Germline CDR1 reads SGHVS; CDR2 reads FQNEAQ. The CDR3 sequence: CASSPRRVPNDKLFF. The CDR3 bases are TGTGCCAGCAGCCCGCGGAGGGTACCTAATGACAAACTGTTTTTT.

The chain has TRBV20-1 and TRBJ1-5, with a possible D match to TRBD1 (6 bases). The length of the CDR3 is 13 residues. With 4 bases removed from V and 7 bases from J, the gap between germline ends came to 14 bases. Germline CDR1 DFQATT, CDR2 SNEGSKA (reference sequence). The CDR3 DNA reads TGCAGTGCTACACAGGGAGGTGGGCAGCCCCAGCATTTT. Its protein product is CSATQGGGQPQHF.

This chain uses TRBV7-2 with TRBJ1-2, with D tentatively TRBD1 (5 bases). The CDR3 covers 16 residues. Germline V gene lookup returns CDR1 SGHTA and CDR2 FQGNSA. V was cut by 1 base and J by 0 bases, with 12 bases left in between. The chain's CDR3 is CASSLGTGGANYGYTF. Written as DNA, the CDR3 is TGTGCCAGCAGCTTAGGGACTGGGGGAGCTAACTATGGCTACACCTTC.

V usage is TRBV20-1 and J usage is TRBJ2-1; 10 bases align to TRBD2. The CDR3 has 16 residues. Germline values: CDR1 DFQATT, CDR2 SNEGSKA (reference sequence). J gave up 1 base and V 1 base, and 4 bases lay outside the gene matches. This CDR3 reads CSARVLSGRSYNEQFF. The CDR3 region has the DNA TGCAGTGCTAGAGTTCTTAGCGGGAGGTCCTACAATGAGCAGTTCTTC.

V gene TRBV7-2 combines with J gene TRBJ2-2, with a tentative D call TRBD2 (6 bases). CDR3 size: 14 residues. Deletions cut 6 bases from V and 4 bases from J, with 12 bases between. Germline CDR1 and CDR2: SGHTA and FQGNSA. The CDR3 is CASRGSGPTGELFF. CDR3 sequence (DNA): TGTGCCAGCAGGGGTAGCGGTCCCACCGGGGAGCTGTTTTTT.

The sample holds a few counts of this clonotype. V gene TRBV12-3 or TRBV12-4 combines with J gene TRBJ2-7; D uncertain. V was shortened by 6 bases and J by 2 bases, with 11 bases between the two germline ends. The CDR3 runs to 13 residues. CDR3 protein: CASRDTGAYEQYF. CDR3 in DNA: TGTGCCAGCAGAGACACTGGGGCCTACGAGCAGTACTTC.

The chain uses TRBV9 and TRBJ2-5; TRBD2 matches at 7 bases. The tail of the sequence fits TRBJ2-1 better, so the J call may be wrong. Germline loops: CDR1 SGDLS, CDR2 YYNGEE. This CDR3 is 17 amino acids long. The CDR3 DNA sequence: TGTGCCAGCAGCTCCCCCTCCGCAGCTAGCGGTGGGAATGAGCAGTTCTTC. Translated, it gives CASSSPSAASGGNEQFF.

The rearrangement joins TRBV29-1 to TRBJ1-1; D might be TRBD1 (5 bases). The CDR3 is 12 residues long. The V and J ends lost 2 bases and 3 bases respectively, with 7 bases between them. Germline CDR1 is SQVTM and CDR2 is ANQGSEA. Written as DNA, the CDR3 is TGCAGCGTTGAATTCAGGGACACTGAAGCTTTCTTT. Translation: CSVEFRDTEAFF.

The V and J genes are TRBV4-3 and TRBJ2-3; D uncertain. V gave up 0 bases and J gave up 0 bases, with 7 bases separating them. From germline, CDR1 is LGHNA and CDR2 YSLEER. This CDR3 region has 15 residues. The CDR3 reads CASSQEGASTDTQYF. The CDR3 DNA is TGCGCCAGCAGCCAAGAAGGAGCCAGCACAGATACGCAGTATTTT.